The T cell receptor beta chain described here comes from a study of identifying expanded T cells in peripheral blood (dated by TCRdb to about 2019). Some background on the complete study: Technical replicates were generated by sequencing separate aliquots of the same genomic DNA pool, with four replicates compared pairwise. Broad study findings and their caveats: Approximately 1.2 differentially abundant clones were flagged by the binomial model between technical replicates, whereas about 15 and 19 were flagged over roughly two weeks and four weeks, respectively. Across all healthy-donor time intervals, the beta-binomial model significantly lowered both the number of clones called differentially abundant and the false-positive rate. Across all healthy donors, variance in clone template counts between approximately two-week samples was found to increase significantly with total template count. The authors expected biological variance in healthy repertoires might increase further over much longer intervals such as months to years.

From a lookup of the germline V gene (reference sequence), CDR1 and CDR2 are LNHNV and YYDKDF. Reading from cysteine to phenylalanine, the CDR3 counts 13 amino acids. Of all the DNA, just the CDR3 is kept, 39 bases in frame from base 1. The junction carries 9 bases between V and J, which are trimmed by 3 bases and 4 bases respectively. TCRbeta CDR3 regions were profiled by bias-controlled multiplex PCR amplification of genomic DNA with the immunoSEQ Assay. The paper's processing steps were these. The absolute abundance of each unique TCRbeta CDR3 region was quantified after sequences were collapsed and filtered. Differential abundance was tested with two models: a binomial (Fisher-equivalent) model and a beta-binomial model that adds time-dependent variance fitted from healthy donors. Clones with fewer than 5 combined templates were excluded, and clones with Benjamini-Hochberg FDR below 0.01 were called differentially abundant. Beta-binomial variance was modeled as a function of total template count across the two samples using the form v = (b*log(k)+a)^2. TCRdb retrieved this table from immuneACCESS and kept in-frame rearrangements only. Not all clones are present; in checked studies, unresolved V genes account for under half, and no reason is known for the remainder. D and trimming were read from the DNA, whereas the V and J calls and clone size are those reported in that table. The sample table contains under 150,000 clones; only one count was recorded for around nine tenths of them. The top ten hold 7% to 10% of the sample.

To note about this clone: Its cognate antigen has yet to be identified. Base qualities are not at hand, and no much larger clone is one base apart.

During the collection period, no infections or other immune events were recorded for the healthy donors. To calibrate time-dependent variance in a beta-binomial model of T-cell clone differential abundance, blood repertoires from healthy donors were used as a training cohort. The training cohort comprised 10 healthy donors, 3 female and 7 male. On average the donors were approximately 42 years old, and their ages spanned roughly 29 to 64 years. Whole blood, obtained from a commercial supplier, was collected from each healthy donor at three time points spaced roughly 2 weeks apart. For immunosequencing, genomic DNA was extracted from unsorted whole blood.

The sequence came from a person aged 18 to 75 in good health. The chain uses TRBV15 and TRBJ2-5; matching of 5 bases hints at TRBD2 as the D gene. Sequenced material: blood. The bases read TGTGCCACCAGCAGGGACTCGAGAGAGACCCAGTACTTC. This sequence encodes CATSRDSRETQYF.